This is a list of T cell receptor beta chains from one sample in a study of prognosis after radiotherapy for stage I lung cancer. TCRdb re-analysed the multiplex PCR reads in MiXCR, keeping a single row per CDR3 protein. Among fewer than 25,000 distinct CDR3 sequences, around 37% were seen once, and the ten largest hold approximately 52%. The sample here was PBMCs, taken before or after stereotactic body radiation therapy (not recorded which). The origin of the receptors is a donor aged 50 or older with non-small cell lung cancer. Each CDR3 is given without its conserved first and last residue. The D gene is left open where the match is weak. A row's size may be missing; if present it is once, few, many or a size class.

v_call,clone_size,d_call,cdr3_aa
TRBV28,NA,NA,ASSRGVGNQPQH
TRBV6-1,NA,TRBD1,ASSSGGEAF
TRBV5-4,many,NA,ASSLPSDRNTEAF
TRBV30,NA,NA,AWSYVWGDGQY
TRBV2,NA,NA,ASIGDPYNEQS
TRBV7-9,many,NA,ASSLLKGGGGYT
TRBV5-5,many,NA,ASSSLGGAPEGQY
TRBV3-2,many,NA,ASIEKQGNYGYT
TRBV15,many,TRBD2,ATSREAGEHNEQF
TRBV5-1,many,NA,ASRRNPMGAAEKLF
TRBV12-3/TRBV12-4,medium-sized,TRBD1,ASTKTGTGGNSPLH
TRBV24-1,many,TRBD1,ATSDLRQDRGPGELF
TRBV4-2,many,NA,ASSQYSRLTDTQY
TRBV6-9,NA,NA,ASSDGSQPQH
TRBV5-1,NA,NA,ASSLVAVRPLTDTQY
TRBV5-1,many,NA,ASSPWVGTGELF
TRBV5-1,NA,NA,ASSLAMPGNVYGYT
TRBV20-1,NA,TRBD1,SAPRDREGEQY
TRBV25-1,many,NA,ASSDSGGSQPQH
TRBV2,once,TRBD2,SSRKLAGVSNEQF
TRBV4-2,many,NA,ASSLPGSGGYNEQF
TRBV20-1,many,NA,SARVRYPEAF
TRBV6-5,many,NA,ASSYGRGEKLF
TRBV30,NA,NA,ALSPPPGSYNEQF
TRBV15,NA,TRBD2,ATSRDRELAGWTGELF
TRBV29-1,many,TRBD2,SVVPAGTYEQY
TRBV9,many,TRBD2,ASSSELREDEQF